The clone carrying this T cell receptor beta chain was detected ten times or more. The sample comes from a study of regulatory T cells in long-lasting Graves disease. Arm-PCR of CDR3 regions with iRepertoire HTBI primers generated TCR beta libraries. Each CDR3 protein gets one entry after TCRdb re-called the multiplex PCR reads with MiXCR. The table lists 370,000 or so distinct CDR3 sequences, 15% to 20% of them singletons. The sample's time point: newly diagnosed GD, antithyroid drugs for less than 3 months. Construction of the TCR library relied on RNA isolated from PBMCs. The CDR3 is made up of 15 amino acids. Trimming shortened V by 0 bases and J by 5 bases, and 11 bases separated the two germline ends. Germline V lookup: CDR1 SEHNR, CDR2 FQNEAQ (reference sequence). Separately, the same data were catalogued under a study of T cells in Graves' hyperthyroidism and ophthalmopathy. That study reports: Absent ophthalmopathy progression within 18 months defined stable Graves' hyperthyroidism.

The chain recombines TRBV7-9 with TRBJ2-1, with D possibly matching TRBD1 (6 bases). The receptor's source is a woman between 18 and 29 years old with Graves disease. The sequencing used peripheral blood mononuclear cells (PBMCs), collected at new diagnosis, from a patient treated with antithyroid drugs. CDR3 bases: TGTGCCAGCAGCTTAGCGGGGACACTTAACAATGAGCAGTTCTTC. This codes for CASSLAGTLNNEQFF.